The text below deals with one T cell receptor beta chain. There is no known antigen for this receptor. No much larger clonotype is one base removed from it; base qualities were not supplied. Trimming accounts for 10 bases at V and 6 bases at J, while the number of junction bases matched to no gene is 16. Looking up the germline V gene yields CDR1 ENHRY and CDR2 SYGVKD. The CDR3 numbers 16 residues from cysteine through phenylalanine. The DNA shown is the 48-base CDR3, in frame from base 1. Library creation used 5' RACE. TCRdb shows the sequencer as NextSeq 500. The TCR library protocol attached a unique molecular identifier to each TCR cDNA molecule to allow correction of PCR and sequencing errors. On the study's bioinformatics: TCR identification, UMI-based error correction and CDR3 extraction were all carried out with Decombinator tools. Expanded TCRs were defined as those above a frequency of 2 per 1,000, corresponding to the top 1% of the tumor frequency distribution. Rényi diversity was computed with the R vegan package after subsampling each repertoire 100 times to 5,000 TCRs. CDR3 similarity networks were constructed using string-kernel similarity of amino acid triplets, with links drawn between CDR3s whose pairwise similarity was above 0.82. The public sequencing data were trimmed at Q25 with fastp and processed into clonotypes with MiXCR by TCRdb, which kept only in-frame beta chains. Entries are consolidated by CDR3 protein sequence, retaining the most common genes and DNA. The authors' filters were not applied to this entry. The sample has around 110,000 distinct CDR3 sequences on record, 12% of them singletons. The ten largest clones capture roughly 17% of the sample.

This record comes from a study of spatial heterogeneity in lung cancer (dated 2019 in TCRdb). About the study as a whole: The donors were 70 or so patients from the lung TRACERx cohort who had early-stage, untreated non-small cell lung cancer. More beta-chain than alpha-chain transcripts were consistently detected, likely reflecting higher beta-chain transcript abundance. In the raw uncorrected reads, each unique combination of TCR and UMI appeared on average more than ten times. Both alpha and beta chains were TCR-sequenced in 200 or so tumor regions, around 64 matched nontumor lung samples and approximately 50 PBMC samples obtained at surgery. The study linked features of the TCR repertoire to counts of nonsynonymous mutations, which were determined by whole-exome sequencing of tumor tissue. Follow-up PBMC samples were sequenced whenever available, with the median time to follow-up being about 2 years after resection. TCR alpha and beta repertoires were quantitatively compared across multiple tumor regions, matched nontumor lung and blood in non-small cell lung cancer.

The paper as a whole reports these results and caveats: Only about 15 patients were included in comparisons of baseline and follow-up blood repertoires. Ubiquitous expanded tumor TCRs were detected in blood more often at tumor resection than at routine follow-up. Confirming at a functional level the hypothesis that regional TCRs recognize regional mutations was considered to require additional single-cell paired TCR alpha and beta sequencing.

According to the study, the label for this sample's time point signals: blood at routine non-recurrence follow-up after resection. TCR sequencing used whole RNA extracted from tumor and nontumor lung tissue, or from cryopreserved PBMC samples, without cell sorting. Patients were selected for TCR sequencing only if sufficient RNA was available from at least two tumor regions. Sample: PBMCs, taken at follow-up. The rearrangement combines TRBV10-3 with TRBJ2-5, and 11 bases in between align with TRBD2. The clonotype comes from a male donor with early-stage non-small cell lung cancer. The CDR3 region: CATGKESSGGQKTQYF. The sequenced DNA: TGTGCCACCGGGAAGGAATCTAGCGGGGGGCAGAAGACCCAGTACTTC.